The text below deals with one T cell receptor (beta chain). This sample was taken from a study of cytomegalovirus exposure and HLA in healthy donors. V trimming: 4 bases; J trimming: 1 base; junction bases outside the gene matches: 5. The CDR3 runs 15 residues. Germline V gene data show CDR1 as SGHNT and CDR2 as YYREEE (reference sequence). Libraries were prepared by immunoSEQ multiplex PCR; TCRdb keeps only in-frame clonotypes and omits some of them. This sample yields more than 110,000 clones, of which 94% are seen a single time; 1.8% belongs to the top ten. The receptor was derived from a man younger than 35 in good health and CMV-seropositive. The J gene is TRBJ1-1, the V gene TRBV5-4; 9 bases map to TRBD1. The sequencing sample was made of PBMCs. DNA of the CDR3: TGTGCCAGCAGCACGGGACAGGGATCGAACACTGAAGCTTTCTTT. It yields the protein CASSTGQGSNTEAFF.